This T cell receptor (beta chain) was identified in a study of cytomegalovirus exposure and HLA in healthy donors. The PCR had 60 Vbeta and 13 Jbeta primers. The table came from immunoSEQ multiplex PCR; TCRdb's copy has only in-frame clones and leaves some out. Its table records more than 45,000 clones. Trimming cost V 0 bases and J 4 bases, with 11 bases left between them. Germline loops: CDR1 SGHRS, CDR2 YFSETQ. The CDR3 loop spans 16 amino acids. This receptor was obtained from an older woman in good health and CMV-seropositive. The specimen was PBMCs. The chain couples TRBV5-1 to TRBJ2-6; D is perhaps TRBD2 (6 bases). The CDR3 nucleotides read TGCGCCAGCAGCTTGGGGACCCGGGAGGGGGCCAACGTCCTGACTTTC. Translation: CASSLGTREGANVLTF.